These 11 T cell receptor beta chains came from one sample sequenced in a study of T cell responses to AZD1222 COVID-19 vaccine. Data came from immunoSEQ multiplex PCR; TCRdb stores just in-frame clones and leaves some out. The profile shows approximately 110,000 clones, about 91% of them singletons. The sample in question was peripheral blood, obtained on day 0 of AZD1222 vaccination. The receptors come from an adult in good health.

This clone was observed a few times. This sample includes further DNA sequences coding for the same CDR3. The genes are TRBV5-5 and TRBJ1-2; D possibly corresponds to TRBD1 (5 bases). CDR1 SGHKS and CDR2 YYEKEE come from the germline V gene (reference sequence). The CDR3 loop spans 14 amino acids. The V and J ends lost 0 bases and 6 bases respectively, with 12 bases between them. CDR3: CASSLGTGSDGYTF. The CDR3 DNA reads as TGTGCCAGCAGCTTGGGAACAGGTTCGGATGGCTACACCTTC. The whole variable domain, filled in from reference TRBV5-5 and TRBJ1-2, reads DAGVTQSPTHLIKTRGQQVTLRCSPISGHKSVSWYQQVLGQGPQFIFQYYEKEERGRGNFPDRFSARQFPNYSSELNVNALLLGDSALYLCASSLGTGSDGYTFGSGTRLTVV.

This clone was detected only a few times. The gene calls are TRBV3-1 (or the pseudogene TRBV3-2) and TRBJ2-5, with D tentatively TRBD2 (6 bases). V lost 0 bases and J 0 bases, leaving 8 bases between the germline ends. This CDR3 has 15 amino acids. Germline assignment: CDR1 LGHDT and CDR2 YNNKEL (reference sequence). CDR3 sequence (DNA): TGTGCCAGCAGCCAAGATTTAGCGGACCAAGAGACCCAGTACTTC. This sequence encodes CASSQDLADQETQYF.

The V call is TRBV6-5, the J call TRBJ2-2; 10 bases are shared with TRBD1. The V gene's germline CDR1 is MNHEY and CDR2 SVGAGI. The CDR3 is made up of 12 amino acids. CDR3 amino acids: CAGTGDTGELFF. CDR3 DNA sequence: TGTGCGGGGACAGGGGACACCGGGGAGCTGTTTTTT.

The CDR3 reads CASRDDIGELFF. CDR3 nucleotide sequence: TGTGCCAGCAGGGATGATATCGGGGAGCTGTTTTTT. V gene TRBV6-5 combines with J gene TRBJ2-2, with D unclear. The CDR3 covers 12 residues. V was shortened by 6 bases and J by 7 bases, with 9 bases between the two germline ends. In germline, CDR1 is MNHEY, CDR2 SVGAGI.

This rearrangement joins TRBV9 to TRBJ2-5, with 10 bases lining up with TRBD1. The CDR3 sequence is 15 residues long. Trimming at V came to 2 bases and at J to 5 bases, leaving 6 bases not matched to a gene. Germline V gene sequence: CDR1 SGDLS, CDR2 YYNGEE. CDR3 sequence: CASSVGDRGVETQYF. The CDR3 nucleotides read TGTGCCAGCAGCGTTGGGGACAGGGGAGTGGAGACCCAGTACTTC.

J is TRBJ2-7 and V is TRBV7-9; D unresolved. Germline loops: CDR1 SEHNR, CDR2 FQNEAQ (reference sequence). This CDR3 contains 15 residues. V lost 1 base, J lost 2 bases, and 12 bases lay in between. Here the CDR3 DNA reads TGTGCCAGCAGCTTAGTTAGGATTGGCCCCTACGAGCAGTACTTC. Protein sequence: CASSLVRIGPYEQYF. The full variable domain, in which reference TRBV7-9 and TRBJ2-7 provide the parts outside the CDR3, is DTGVSQNPRHKITKRGQNVTFRCDPISEHNRLYWYRQTLGQGPEFLTYFQNEAQLEKSRLLSDRFSAERPKGSFSTLEIQRTEQGDSAMYLCASSLVRIGPYEQYFGPGTRLTVT.

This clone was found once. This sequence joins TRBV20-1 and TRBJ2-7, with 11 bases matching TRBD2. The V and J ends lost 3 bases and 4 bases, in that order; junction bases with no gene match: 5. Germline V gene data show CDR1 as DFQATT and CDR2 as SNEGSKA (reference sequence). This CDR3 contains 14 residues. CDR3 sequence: CSASGGLAAYEQYF. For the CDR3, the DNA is TGCAGTGCTAGTGGGGGACTAGCGGCATACGAGCAGTACTTC.

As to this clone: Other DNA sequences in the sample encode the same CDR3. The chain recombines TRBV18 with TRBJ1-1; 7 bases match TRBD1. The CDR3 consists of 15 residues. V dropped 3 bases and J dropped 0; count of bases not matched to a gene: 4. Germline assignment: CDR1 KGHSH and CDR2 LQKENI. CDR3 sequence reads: CASSPPGTVNTEAFF. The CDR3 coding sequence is TGTGCCAGCTCACCCCCCGGGACAGTGAACACTGAAGCTTTCTTT.

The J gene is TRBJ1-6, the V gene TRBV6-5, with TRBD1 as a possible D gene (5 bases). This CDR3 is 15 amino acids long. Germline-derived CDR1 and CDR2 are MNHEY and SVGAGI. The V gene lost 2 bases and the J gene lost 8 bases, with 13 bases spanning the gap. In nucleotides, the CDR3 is TGTGCCAGCAGTTACGGTCTGGGACGCGATTCACCCCTCCACTTT. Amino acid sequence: CASSYGLGRDSPLHF.

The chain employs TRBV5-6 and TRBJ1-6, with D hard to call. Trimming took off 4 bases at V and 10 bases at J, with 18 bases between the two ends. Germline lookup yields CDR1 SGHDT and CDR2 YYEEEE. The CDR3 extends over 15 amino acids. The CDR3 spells CASSDYGRGASPLHF. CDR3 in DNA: TGTGCCAGCAGCGATTACGGTCGGGGTGCGTCACCCCTCCACTTT.

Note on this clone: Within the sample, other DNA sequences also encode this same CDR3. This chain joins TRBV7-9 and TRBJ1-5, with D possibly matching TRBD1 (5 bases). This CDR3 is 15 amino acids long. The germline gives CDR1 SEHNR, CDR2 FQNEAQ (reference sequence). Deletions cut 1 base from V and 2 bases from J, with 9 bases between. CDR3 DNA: TGTGCCAGCAGCTTAGGGGGGACTGGCAATCAGCCCCAGCATTTT. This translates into CASSLGGTGNQPQHF.